A selection of T cell receptor beta chains follows, all from one sample in a study of regulatory T cells in long-lasting Graves disease. A single record per CDR3 protein comes from TCRdb applying MiXCR to the multiplex PCR reads. The sample carries roughly 610,000 distinct CDR3 sequences, approximately 15% recorded once. These data were also reused for a study on T cells in Graves' hyperthyroidism and ophthalmopathy.

Specimen: peripheral blood mononuclear cells (PBMCs), collected at new diagnosis, from a patient treated with antithyroid drugs. The receptor set was obtained from a woman in her twenties or thirties with Graves disease. Each CDR3 is given with its conserved first and last residue. The D gene is left open where the match is weak. Clone size, where shown, is once, few, many, or a class for clones that have expanded.

CDR3,DNA,size,J,D,V
CSANREREGRYNEQFF,TGCAGTGCTAACCGGGAGCGGGAGGGACGATACAATGAGCAGTTCTTC,few,TRBJ2-1,TRBD2,TRBV20-1
CASISGPTQYF,TGTGCCAGCATTTCGGGACCTACGCAGTATTTT,.,TRBJ2-3,.,TRBV27
CASRPGPYGNTIYF,TGTGCCAGCAGACCCGGGCCTTATGGAAACACCATATATTTT,many,TRBJ1-3,.,TRBV2
CSAGGGYLEQYF,TGCAGTGCTGGGGGGGGATACTTAGAGCAGTACTTC,.,TRBJ2-7,TRBD2,TRBV20-1
CASSQARGQTNYGYTF,TGTGCCAGCAGCCAAGCTCGGGGCCAGACCAACTATGGCTACACCTTC,.,TRBJ1-2,.,TRBV3-1
CASSLGGRSCYNEQFF,TGCGCCAGCAGCTTGGGGGGACGTAGCTGCTACAATGAGCAGTTCTTC,once,TRBJ2-1,.,TRBV5-1
CASSRTGPYKNTEAFF,TGTGCCAGCAGCCGTACCGGGCCCTATAAGAACACTGAAGCTTTCTTT,many,TRBJ1-1,.,TRBV7-9
CASSLHGGSSYEQYF,TGTGCCAGCAGTTTACACGGCGGGAGCTCCTACGAGCAGTACTTC,many,TRBJ2-7,TRBD2,TRBV28
CASSGTAAGNTIYF,TGTGCCAGCAGTGGAACCGCAGCTGGAAACACCATATATTTT,few,TRBJ1-3,.,TRBV25-1
CAITQGISDGYTF,TGTGCCATCACCCAGGGGATTTCGGATGGCTACACCTTC,few,TRBJ1-2,.,TRBV10-3
CASSLGVAGGRTDTQYF,TGCGCCAGCAGCCTGGGGGTAGCGGGAGGCCGTACAGATACGCAGTATTTT,.,TRBJ2-3,TRBD2,TRBV5-1
CASRGDSLSNQPQHF,TGTGCCAGCAGGGGGGACAGCCTTAGCAATCAGCCCCAGCATTTT,few,TRBJ1-5,TRBD1,TRBV2
CASSSLGQGNTGELFF,TGTGCCAGCAGTTCACTCGGACAGGGGAACACCGGGGAGCTGTTTTTT,few,TRBJ2-2,TRBD1,TRBV7-6
CASSSPAAGGSPLHF,TGTGCCAGCAGTTCTCCGGCGGCAGGAGGTTCACCCCTCCACTTT,many,TRBJ1-6,.,TRBV28
CSARDRAFKAEQYF,TGCAGTGCTAGAGATCGGGCATTTAAGGCCGAGCAGTACTTC,many,TRBJ2-7,.,TRBV20-1
CASSENHGSTGELFF,TGTGCCAGCAGTGAAAATCACGGAAGTACCGGGGAGCTGTTTTTT,many,TRBJ2-2,.,TRBV6-1
CASSQGDGTEKLFF,TGTGCCAGCAGTCAGGGGGATGGCACTGAAAAACTGTTTTTT,many,TRBJ1-4,TRBD1,TRBV6-1
CASSEASPGGLEEKLFF,TGTGCCAGCAGTGAAGCTTCCCCGGGAGGTTTGGAGGAAAAACTGTTTTTT,few,TRBJ1-4,.,TRBV6-1
CASSEDGGATQYF,TGTGCCAGCAGTGAAGATGGAGGGGCGACCCAGTACTTC,many,TRBJ2-5,.,TRBV6-1
CATSDSPGQTQPQHF,TGTGCCACCAGTGATTCACCGGGACAGACTCAGCCCCAGCATTTT,few,TRBJ1-5,TRBD1,TRBV24-1
CASSKRTVNQPQHF,TGTGCCAGCAGTAAACGGACAGTAAATCAGCCCCAGCATTTT,.,TRBJ1-5,.,TRBV6-1
CSANMGVAVGMDTQYF,TGCAGTGCTAACATGGGCGTAGCGGTGGGCATGGATACGCAGTATTTT,few,TRBJ2-3,.,TRBV20-1
CATSDSRQGAYEQYF,TGTGCCACCAGTGACTCACGACAGGGGGCCTACGAGCAGTACTTC,many,TRBJ2-7,TRBD1,TRBV24-1
CVSSLDRIFREQYF,TGTGTCAGCAGCTTAGATCGAATTTTCCGCGAGCAGTACTTC,.,TRBJ2-7,.,TRBV7-8
CASSYGGSVDTQYF,TGTGCCAGCAGTTACGGGGGCTCGGTAGATACGCAGTATTTT,.,TRBJ2-3,.,TRBV6-2/TRBV6-3
CASSPQGGPVVREQFF,TGTGCCAGCTCACCACAGGGAGGGCCAGTAGTACGAGAGCAGTTCTTC,.,TRBJ2-1,TRBD2,TRBV18
CSARPRGAEGWGQPQHF,TGCAGTGCTAGACCCCGAGGGGCTGAAGGGTGGGGTCAGCCCCAGCATTTT,many,TRBJ1-5,.,TRBV20-1
CSARDASGSTDTQYF,TGCAGTGCTAGAGATGCTAGCGGGAGCACAGATACGCAGTATTTT,.,TRBJ2-3,TRBD2,TRBV20-1
CASSILLEQYF,TGTGCCAGCAGTATACTCCTCGAGCAGTACTTC,.,TRBJ2-7,.,TRBV25-1
CASSHAKGAFF,TGTGCCAGCAGCCACGCTAAAGGCGCTTTCTTT,many,TRBJ1-1,.,TRBV3-1
CASSLNSGNTEAFF,TGTGCCAGCAGCTTAAATTCAGGGAACACTGAAGCTTTCTTT,many,TRBJ1-1,.,TRBV7-9
CASSLTSRDYQPQHF,TGTGCCAGCAGTTTAACATCCAGGGACTATCAGCCCCAGCATTTT,many,TRBJ1-5,.,TRBV28
CASSSQRESSEETQYF,TGTGCCAGCAGCTCGCAGCGGGAGAGCTCGGAAGAGACCCAGTACTTC,.,TRBJ2-5,TRBD2,TRBV5-8
CASSPWTAPNTEAFF,TGTGCCAGCAGCCCGTGGACAGCCCCAAACACTGAAGCTTTCTTT,few,TRBJ1-1,.,TRBV14
CASSSSGTYNEQFF,TGCGCCAGCAGCTCCAGCGGGACCTACAATGAGCAGTTCTTC,many,TRBJ2-1,TRBD2,TRBV5-1
CASRQTGTDTQYF,TGTGCCAGCAGACAGACAGGGACGGATACGCAGTATTTT,few,TRBJ2-3,TRBD1,TRBV3-1
CASNSGNEQYF,TGTGCCAGCAACTCCGGGAACGAGCAGTACTTC,many,TRBJ2-7,.,TRBV28
CASDGSTDTQYF,TGTGCCAGCGACGGGAGCACAGATACGCAGTATTTT,many,TRBJ2-3,.,TRBV2
CASKAGTGNQPQHF,TGTGCCAGCAAGGCGGGTACCGGCAATCAGCCCCAGCATTTT,many,TRBJ1-5,.,TRBV2
CAADRSSYNEQFF,TGTGCCGCCGACCGTAGCTCCTACAATGAGCAGTTCTTC,.,TRBJ2-1,.,TRBV30
CASSSRGGYEQYF,TGTGCCAGCAGTTCCCGGGGGGGCTACGAGCAGTACTTC,.,TRBJ2-7,TRBD2,TRBV27
CARTSGRTDTQYF,TGTGCCAGGACTAGCGGGAGAACAGATACGCAGTATTTT,many,TRBJ2-3,TRBD2,TRBV2
CASSLTGFDQPQHF,TGTGCCAGCAGTTTGACAGGGTTCGATCAGCCCCAGCATTTT,many,TRBJ1-5,TRBD1,TRBV27
CAIRAGQGRSPGSGANVLTF,TGTGCCATCAGGGCTGGACAGGGCCGTTCTCCAGGCTCTGGGGCCAACGTCCTGACTTTC,.,TRBJ2-6,TRBD1,TRBV10-3
CASSLQGTVNTEAFF,TGTGCCAGCAGCCTACAAGGGACGGTGAACACTGAAGCTTTCTTT,.,TRBJ1-1,.,TRBV3-1
CASSPGTSGPSQEQYF,TGTGCCAGCTCGCCCGGGACTAGCGGACCCAGTCAAGAGCAGTACTTC,.,TRBJ2-7,TRBD2,TRBV18
CASHRDLAYNEQSF,TGTGCCAGCCACCGGGATCTAGCATACAATGAGCAGTCCTTC,.,TRBJ2-1,.,TRBV27
CASSLAGTGMTYEQYF,TGTGCCAGCAGCTTAGCGGGAACCGGGATGACCTACGAGCAGTACTTC,many,TRBJ2-7,.,TRBV11-2
CASSPGQGTNEKLFF,TGTGCCAGCAGCCCCGGGCAGGGAACTAATGAAAAACTGTTTTTT,.,TRBJ1-4,.,TRBV7-9